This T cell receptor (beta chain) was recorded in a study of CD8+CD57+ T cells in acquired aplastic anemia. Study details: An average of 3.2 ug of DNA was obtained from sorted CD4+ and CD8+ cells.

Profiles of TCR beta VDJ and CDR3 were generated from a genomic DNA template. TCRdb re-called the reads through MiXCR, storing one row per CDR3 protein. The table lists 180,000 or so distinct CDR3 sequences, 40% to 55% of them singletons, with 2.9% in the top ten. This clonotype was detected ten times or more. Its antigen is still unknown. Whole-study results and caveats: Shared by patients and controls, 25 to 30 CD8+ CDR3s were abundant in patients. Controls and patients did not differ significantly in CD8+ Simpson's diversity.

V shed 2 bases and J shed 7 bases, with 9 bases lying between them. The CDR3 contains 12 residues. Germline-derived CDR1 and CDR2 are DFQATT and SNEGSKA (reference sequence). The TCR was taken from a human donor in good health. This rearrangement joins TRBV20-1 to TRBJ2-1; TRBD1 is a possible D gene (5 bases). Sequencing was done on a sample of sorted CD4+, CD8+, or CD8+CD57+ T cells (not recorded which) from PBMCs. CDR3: CSARPQGNEQFF. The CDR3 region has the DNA TGCAGTGCTAGACCCCAGGGTAATGAGCAGTTCTTC.